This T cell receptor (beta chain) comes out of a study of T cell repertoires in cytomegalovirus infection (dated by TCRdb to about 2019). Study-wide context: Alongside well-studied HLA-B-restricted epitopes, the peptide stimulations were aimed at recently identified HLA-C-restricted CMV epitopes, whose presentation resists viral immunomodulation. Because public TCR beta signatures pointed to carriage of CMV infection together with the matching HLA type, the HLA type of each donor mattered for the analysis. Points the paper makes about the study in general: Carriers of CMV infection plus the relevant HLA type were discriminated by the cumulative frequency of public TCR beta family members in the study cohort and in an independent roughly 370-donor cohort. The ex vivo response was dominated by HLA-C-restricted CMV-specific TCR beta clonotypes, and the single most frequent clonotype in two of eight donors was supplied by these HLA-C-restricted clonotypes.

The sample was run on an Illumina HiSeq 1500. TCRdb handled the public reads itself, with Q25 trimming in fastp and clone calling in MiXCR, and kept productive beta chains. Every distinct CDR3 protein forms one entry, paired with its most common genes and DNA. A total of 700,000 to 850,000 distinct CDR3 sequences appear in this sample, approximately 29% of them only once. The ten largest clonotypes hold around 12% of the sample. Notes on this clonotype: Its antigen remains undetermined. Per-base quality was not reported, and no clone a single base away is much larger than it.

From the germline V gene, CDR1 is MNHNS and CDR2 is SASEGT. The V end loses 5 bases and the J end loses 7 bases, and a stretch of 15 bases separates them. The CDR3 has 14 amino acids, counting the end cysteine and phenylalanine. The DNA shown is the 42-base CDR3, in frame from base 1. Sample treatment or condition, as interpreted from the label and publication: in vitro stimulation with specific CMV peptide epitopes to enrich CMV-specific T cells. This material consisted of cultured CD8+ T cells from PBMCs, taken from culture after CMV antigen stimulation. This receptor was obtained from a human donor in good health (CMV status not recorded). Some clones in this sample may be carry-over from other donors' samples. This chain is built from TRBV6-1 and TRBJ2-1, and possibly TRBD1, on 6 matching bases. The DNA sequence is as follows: TGTGCCAGCAGTTATCTTACCAGGGGAAATGAGCAGTTCTTC. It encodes CASSYLTRGNEQFF.